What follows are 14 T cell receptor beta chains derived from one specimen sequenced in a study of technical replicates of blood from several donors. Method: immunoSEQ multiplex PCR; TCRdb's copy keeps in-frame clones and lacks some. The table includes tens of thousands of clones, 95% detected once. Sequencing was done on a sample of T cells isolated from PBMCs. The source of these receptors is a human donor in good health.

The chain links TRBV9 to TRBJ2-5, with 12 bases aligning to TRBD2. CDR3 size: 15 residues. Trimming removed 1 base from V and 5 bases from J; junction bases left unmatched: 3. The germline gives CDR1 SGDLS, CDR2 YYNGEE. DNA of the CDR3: TGTGCCAGCAGCGTAACCGGGACTAGCGGGGAGACCCAGTACTTC. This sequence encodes CASSVTGTSGETQYF. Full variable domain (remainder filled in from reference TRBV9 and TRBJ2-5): DSGVTQTPKHLITATGQRVTLRCSPRSGDLSVYWYQQSLDQGLQFLIQYYNGEERAKGNILERFSAQQFPDLHSELNLSSLELGDSALYFCASSVTGTSGETQYFGPGTRLLVL.

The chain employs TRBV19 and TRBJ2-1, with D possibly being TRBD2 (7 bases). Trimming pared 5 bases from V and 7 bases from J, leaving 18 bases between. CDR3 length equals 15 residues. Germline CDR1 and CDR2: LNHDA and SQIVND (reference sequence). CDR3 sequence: CASSLTPSGTNEQFF. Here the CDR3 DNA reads TGTGCCAGTAGTCTAACCCCGAGCGGGACAAATGAGCAGTTCTTC.

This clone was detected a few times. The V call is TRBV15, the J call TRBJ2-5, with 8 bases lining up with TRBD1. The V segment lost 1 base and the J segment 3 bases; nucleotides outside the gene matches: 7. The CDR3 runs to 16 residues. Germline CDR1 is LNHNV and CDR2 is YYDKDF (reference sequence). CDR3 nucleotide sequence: TGTGCCACCAGCAGAGGGGCAGACAGGGGAGAAGAGACCCAGTACTTC. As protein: CATSRGADRGEETQYF.

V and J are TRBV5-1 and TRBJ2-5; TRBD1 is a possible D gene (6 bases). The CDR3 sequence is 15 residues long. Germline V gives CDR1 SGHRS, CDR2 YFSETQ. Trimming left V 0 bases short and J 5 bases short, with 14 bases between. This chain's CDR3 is CASSLAGARAETQYF. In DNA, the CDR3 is TGCGCCAGCAGCTTGGCAGGGGCGCGGGCGGAGACCCAGTACTTC.

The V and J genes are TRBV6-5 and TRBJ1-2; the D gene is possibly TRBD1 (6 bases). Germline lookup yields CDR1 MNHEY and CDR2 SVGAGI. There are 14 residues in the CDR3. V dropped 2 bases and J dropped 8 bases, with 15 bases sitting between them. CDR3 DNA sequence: TGTGCCAGCAGTTACACCCCTAACAGGGACGGCTACACCTTC. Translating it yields CASSYTPNRDGYTF.

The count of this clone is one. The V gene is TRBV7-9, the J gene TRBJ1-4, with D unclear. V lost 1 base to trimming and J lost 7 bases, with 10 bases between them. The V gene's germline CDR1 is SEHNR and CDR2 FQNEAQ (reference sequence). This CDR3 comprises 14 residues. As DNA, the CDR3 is TGTGCCAGCAGCTTAGTGGGAGGCCGTGAAAAACTGTTTTTT. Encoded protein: CASSLVGGREKLFF.

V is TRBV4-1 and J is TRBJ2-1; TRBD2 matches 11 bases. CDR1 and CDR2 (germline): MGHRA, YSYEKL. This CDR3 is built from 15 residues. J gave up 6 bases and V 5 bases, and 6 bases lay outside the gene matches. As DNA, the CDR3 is TGCGCCAGCAGCTTCACTAGCGGGAGTACCAATGAGCAGTTCTTC. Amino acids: CASSFTSGSTNEQFF.

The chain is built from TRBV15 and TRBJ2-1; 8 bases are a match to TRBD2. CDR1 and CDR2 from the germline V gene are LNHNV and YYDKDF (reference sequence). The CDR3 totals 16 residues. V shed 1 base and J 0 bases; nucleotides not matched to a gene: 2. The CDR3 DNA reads TGTGCCACCAGCAGAGCCGGGACTAGCTCCTACAATGAGCAGTTCTTC. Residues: CATSRAGTSSYNEQFF.

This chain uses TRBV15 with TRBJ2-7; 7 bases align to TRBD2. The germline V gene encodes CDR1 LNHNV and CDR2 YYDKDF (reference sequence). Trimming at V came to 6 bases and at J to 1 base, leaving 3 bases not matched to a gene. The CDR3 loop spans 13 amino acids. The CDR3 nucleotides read TGTGCCACCAGGTCGGGGGGTTCCTACGAGCAGTACTTC. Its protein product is CATRSGGSYEQYF.

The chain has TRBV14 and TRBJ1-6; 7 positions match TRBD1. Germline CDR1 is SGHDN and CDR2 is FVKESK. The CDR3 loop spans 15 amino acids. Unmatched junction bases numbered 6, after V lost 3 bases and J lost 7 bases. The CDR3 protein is CASSHSTGRNSPLHF. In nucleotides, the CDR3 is TGTGCCAGCAGCCACTCGACAGGGCGGAATTCACCCCTCCACTTT.

As DNA, the CDR3 is TGCGCCAGCAGCTTGGCCCGGGGCGGGGGGTGGTCAGATACGCAGTATTTT. Translated, it gives CASSLARGGGWSDTQYF. The chain is built from TRBV5-1 and TRBJ2-3; 8 bases agree with TRBD2. The germline CDR1 and CDR2 sequences are SGHRS and YFSETQ. V lost 0 bases to trimming and J lost 4 bases; unmatched junction nucleotides: 10. CDR3 length equals 17 residues.

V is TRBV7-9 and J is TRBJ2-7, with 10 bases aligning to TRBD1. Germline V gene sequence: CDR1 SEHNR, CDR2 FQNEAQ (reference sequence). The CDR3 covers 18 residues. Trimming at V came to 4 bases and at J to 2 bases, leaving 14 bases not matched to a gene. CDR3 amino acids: CASSSSRGQGGVPYEQYF. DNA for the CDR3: TGTGCCAGCAGCTCATCAAGAGGACAGGGGGGGGTCCCCTACGAGCAGTACTTC.

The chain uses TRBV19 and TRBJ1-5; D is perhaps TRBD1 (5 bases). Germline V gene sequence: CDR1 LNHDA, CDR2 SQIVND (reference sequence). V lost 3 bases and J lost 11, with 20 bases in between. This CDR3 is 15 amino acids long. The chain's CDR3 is CASSMVGQGRGAQHF. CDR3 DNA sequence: TGTGCCAGTAGTATGGTTGGTCAGGGCCGGGGGGCCCAGCATTTT.

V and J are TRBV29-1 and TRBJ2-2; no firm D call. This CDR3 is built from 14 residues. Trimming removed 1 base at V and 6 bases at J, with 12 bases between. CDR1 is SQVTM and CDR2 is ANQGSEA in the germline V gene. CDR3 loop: CSVEGIESAGELFF. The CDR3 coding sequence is TGCAGCGTTGAAGGCATCGAGAGCGCCGGGGAGCTGTTTTTT.